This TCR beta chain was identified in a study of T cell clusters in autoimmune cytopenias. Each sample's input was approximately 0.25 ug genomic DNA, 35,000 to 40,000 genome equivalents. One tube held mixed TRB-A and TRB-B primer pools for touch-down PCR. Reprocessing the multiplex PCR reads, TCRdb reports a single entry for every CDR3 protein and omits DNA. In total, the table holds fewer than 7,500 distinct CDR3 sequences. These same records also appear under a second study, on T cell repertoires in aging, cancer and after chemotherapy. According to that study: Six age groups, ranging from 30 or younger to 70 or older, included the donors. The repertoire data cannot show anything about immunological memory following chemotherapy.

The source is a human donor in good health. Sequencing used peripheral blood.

CDR3 residues: CASGGKGGGKQFF. The J gene is TRBJ2-1, the V gene TRBV12-3 or TRBV12-4; TCRdb names TRBD1, which stays unverified in the absence of DNA. The CDR3 runs 13 residues.